This record concerns one TCR beta chain sequence. Its antigen is not known. V was trimmed by 5 bases and J by 1 base, leaving 14 bases between them. The germline V gene has CDR1 KGHSH and CDR2 LQKENI. This CDR3 contains 15 residues. This sample is part of a study of T cell responses to AZD1222 COVID-19 vaccine. Findings of the study overall: Spike-specific TCR repertoires showed rising breadth and depth after two AZD1222 doses. Clonal diversity was possibly underestimated; the donors were predominantly white British and more often female.

TCRdb's copy holds only in-frame clones and misses some; the assay was immunoSEQ multiplex PCR. The table shows tens of thousands of clones, with 80% to 95% occurring only once. The source material was peripheral blood, sampled 28 days after the second AZD1222 dose. The sequence came from an adult who received the AZD1222 COVID-19 vaccine. The chain is built from TRBV18 and TRBJ1-1; D remains ambiguous. The CDR3 coding sequence is TGTGCCAGCTCATCACGAGACCAGAAGAACACTGAAGCTTTCTTT. It specifies CASSSRDQKNTEAFF.